The 3 T cell receptor beta chains reported below all come from one sample, sequenced in a study of T-cell memory formation after mild COVID-19. TCRdb ran MiXCR on the 5' RACE reads and lists one entry per CDR3 protein. Among around 300,000 distinct CDR3 sequences, around 15% were seen once, and the ten largest hold roughly 23%. The specimen was PBMCs or a T cell subset sorted from them (not recorded which). Receptors were obtained from a man younger than 30 who had mild COVID-19 (a few samples of this study predate the infection). Cell type and time point are not known.

This clonotype was detected a few times. The rearrangement joins TRBV3-1 to TRBJ2-1; 11 nucleotides agree with TRBD2. The CDR3 covers 18 residues. Germline values: CDR1 LGHDT, CDR2 YNNKEL (reference sequence). The J segment lost 7 bases and the V segment lost 3 bases, leaving 14 bases of the junction unmatched. CDR3 region: CASSHASWAVAGGNEQFF. As DNA, the CDR3 is TGTGCCAGCAGCCATGCTTCTTGGGCGGTAGCGGGGGGGAATGAGCAGTTCTTC.

This chain joins TRBV7-2 and TRBJ2-4; possibly TRBD1 for D (5 bases). Trimming stripped 0 bases from V and 0 bases from J, with 15 bases between. The length of the CDR3 is 18 residues. Germline CDR1 SGHTA, CDR2 FQGNSA. DNA of the CDR3: TGTGCCAGCAGCTTAGCGGGTGGACAAATATTAGCCAAAAACATTCAGTACTTC. Its protein is CASSLAGGQILAKNIQYF.

This clonotype was detected only a few times. The chain has TRBV7-9 and TRBJ2-1, with D possibly being TRBD2 (6 bases). Trimming took 1 base from V and 4 from J, leaving 11 bases between them. Germline lookup yields CDR1 SEHNR and CDR2 FQNEAQ (reference sequence). The CDR3 length is 15 residues. The CDR3 nucleotides read TGTGCCAGCAGCTTAGGGCGGGGACCTTACAATGAGCAGTTCTTC. Its translation is CASSLGRGPYNEQFF.